Given below is one TCR beta chain in context. Method: immunoSEQ multiplex PCR; TCRdb's copy keeps in-frame clones and lacks some. The top ten hold over 2% of the sample, which has 150,000 or so clones, about 88% seen once. This sample is drawn from a study of blood T cell repertoires in COVID-19. V gave up 7 bases and J gave up 2 bases; unmatched junction bases: 7. The CDR3 is 16 amino acids. Germline lookup yields CDR1 LNHDA and CDR2 SQIVND (reference sequence). The sequencing sample was made of peripheral blood. V gene TRBV19 combines with J gene TRBJ1-4; 10 bases are shared with TRBD1. The sequence was collected from a woman in her 70s with acute or convalescent COVID-19. The CDR3 is CASKTGGLPTNEKLFF. CDR3 in DNA: TGTGCCAGTAAGACAGGGGGCCTCCCTACTAATGAAAAACTGTTTTTT.